This T cell receptor (beta chain) was captured by sequencing in a study of blood T cells in healthy people across ages. Isolating PBMCs gave at least 6.5 million of these cells per sample. The second PCR ran roughly 6 to 11 cycles with a sample-barcoded 5' primer and J-beta primers. TCRdb processed the 5' RACE reads anew with MiXCR; each CDR3 protein has one entry. The data contain 600,000 or so distinct CDR3 sequences, around 50% of them singletons. The V and J ends lost 5 bases and 7 bases respectively, with 18 bases between them. The length of the CDR3 is 15 residues. CDR1 and CDR2 from the germline V gene are SGHAT and FQDESV (reference sequence). The sample holds a few counts of this clonotype.

This chain uses TRBV11-1 with TRBJ2-1, with a possible D match to TRBD2 (6 bases). The receptor was derived from an elderly man in good health. The sequenced sample consisted of blood. CDR3 in DNA: TGTGCCAGCAGCGAGAGCGGGCCCAAGGGAAATGAGCAGTTCTTC. Residues: CASSESGPKGNEQFF.